This T cell receptor (beta chain) came from a study of blood T cell repertoires in COVID-19. In the study overall: Acute and convalescent COVID-19 specimens originated in the United States, Italy and Spain.

Produced via immunoSEQ multiplex PCR; TCRdb's table is partial and in-frame only. The sample yields 200,000 to 250,000 clones, roughly four fifths seen once. V gave up 4 bases and J gave up 0 bases; unmatched junction bases: 11. Per germline, CDR1 MDHEN and CDR2 SYDVKM. This CDR3 contains 20 residues. The sequenced sample consisted of peripheral blood. The receptor comes from a woman in her thirties who had recovered from COVID-19. The rearrangement joins TRBV28 to TRBJ2-1; 14 positions match TRBD2. The CDR3 loop reads CASSYTSGTSGSPSYNEQFF. As DNA, the CDR3 is TGTGCCAGCAGTTATACCTCCGGGACTAGCGGGAGTCCCTCCTACAATGAGCAGTTCTTC.